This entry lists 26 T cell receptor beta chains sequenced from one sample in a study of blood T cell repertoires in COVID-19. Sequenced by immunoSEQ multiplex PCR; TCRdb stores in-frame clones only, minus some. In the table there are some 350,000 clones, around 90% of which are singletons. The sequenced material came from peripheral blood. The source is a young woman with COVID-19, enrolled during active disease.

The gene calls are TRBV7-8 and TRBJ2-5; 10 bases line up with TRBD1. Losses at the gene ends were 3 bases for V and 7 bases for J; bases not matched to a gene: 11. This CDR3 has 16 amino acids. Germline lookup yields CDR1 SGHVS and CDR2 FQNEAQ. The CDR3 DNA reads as TGTGCCAGCAGCTTCCGGGTTGACAGGGGGCGAGGGACCCAGTACTTC. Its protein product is CASSFRVDRGRGTQYF.

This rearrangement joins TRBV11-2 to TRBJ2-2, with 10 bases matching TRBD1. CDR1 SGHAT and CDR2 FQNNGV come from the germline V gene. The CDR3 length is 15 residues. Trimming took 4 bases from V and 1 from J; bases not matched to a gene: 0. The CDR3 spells CASSWDRGNTGELFF. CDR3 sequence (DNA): TGTGCCAGCAGCTGGGACAGGGGGAACACCGGGGAGCTGTTTTTT.

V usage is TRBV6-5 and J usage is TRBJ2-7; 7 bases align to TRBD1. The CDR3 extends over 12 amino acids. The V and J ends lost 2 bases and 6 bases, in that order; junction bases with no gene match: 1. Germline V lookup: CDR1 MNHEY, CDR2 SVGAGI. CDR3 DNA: TGTGCCAGCAGTTACGAGGGGGCCGAGCAGTACTTC. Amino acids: CASSYEGAEQYF.

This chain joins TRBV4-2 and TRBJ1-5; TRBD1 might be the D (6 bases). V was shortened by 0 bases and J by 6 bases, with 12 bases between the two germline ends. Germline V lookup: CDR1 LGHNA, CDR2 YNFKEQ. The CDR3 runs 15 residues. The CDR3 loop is CASSQDGGVAQPQHF. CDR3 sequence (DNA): TGTGCCAGCAGCCAAGATGGGGGCGTGGCTCAGCCCCAGCATTTT.

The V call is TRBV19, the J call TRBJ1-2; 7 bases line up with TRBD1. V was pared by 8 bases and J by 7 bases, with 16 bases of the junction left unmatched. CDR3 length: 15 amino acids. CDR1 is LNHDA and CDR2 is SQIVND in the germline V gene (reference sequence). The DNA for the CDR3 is TGTGCCAGTGGATACAGGGGCGCCTTTACGACTGGCTACACCTTC. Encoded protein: CASGYRGAFTTGYTF.

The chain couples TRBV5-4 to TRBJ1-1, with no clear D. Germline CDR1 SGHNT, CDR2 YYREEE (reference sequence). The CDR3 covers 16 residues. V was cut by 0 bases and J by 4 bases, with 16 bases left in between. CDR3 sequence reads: CASSLAGGWKPTEAFF. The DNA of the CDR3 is TGTGCCAGCAGCTTGGCGGGAGGTTGGAAGCCCACTGAAGCTTTCTTT. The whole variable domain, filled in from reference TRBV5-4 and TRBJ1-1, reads ETGVTQSPTHLIKTRGQQVTLRCSSQSGHNTVSWYQQALGQGPQFIFQYYREEENGRGNFPPRFSGLQFPNYSSELNVNALELDDSALYLCASSLAGGWKPTEAFFGQGTRLTVV.

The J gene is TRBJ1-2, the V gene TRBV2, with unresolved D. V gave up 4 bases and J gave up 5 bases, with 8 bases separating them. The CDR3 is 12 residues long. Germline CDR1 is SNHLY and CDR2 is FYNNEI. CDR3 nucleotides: TGTGCCAGCAGTGGTTCGGTTTATGGCTACACCTTC. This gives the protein CASSGSVYGYTF.

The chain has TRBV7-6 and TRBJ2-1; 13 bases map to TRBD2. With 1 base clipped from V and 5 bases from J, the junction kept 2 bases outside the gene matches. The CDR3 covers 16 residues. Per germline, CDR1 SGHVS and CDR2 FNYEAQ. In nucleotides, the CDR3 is TGTGCCAGCAGCTTAGGCGGGACTAGCGGGAACAATGAGCAGTTCTTC. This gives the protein CASSLGGTSGNNEQFF.

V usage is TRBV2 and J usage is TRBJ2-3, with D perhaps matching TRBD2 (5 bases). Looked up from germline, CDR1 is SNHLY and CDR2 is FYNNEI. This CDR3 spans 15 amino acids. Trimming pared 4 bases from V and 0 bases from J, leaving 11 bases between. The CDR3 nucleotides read TGTGCCAGCAGTGGCCCTAGCTCTAGCACAGATACGCAGTATTTT. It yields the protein CASSGPSSSTDTQYF.

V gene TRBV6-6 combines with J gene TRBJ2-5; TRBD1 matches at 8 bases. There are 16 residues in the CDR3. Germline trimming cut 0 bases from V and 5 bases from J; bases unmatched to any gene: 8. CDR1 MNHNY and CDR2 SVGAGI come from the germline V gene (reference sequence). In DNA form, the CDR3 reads TGTGCCAGCAGTTACTCCATGAGACAGGGGTCGGAGACCCAGTACTTC. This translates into CASSYSMRQGSETQYF.

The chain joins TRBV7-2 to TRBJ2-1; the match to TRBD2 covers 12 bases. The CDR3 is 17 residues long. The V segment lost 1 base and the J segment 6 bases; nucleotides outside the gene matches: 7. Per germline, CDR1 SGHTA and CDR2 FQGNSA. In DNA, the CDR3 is TGTGCCAGCAGCTTAGTTCTAGCGGGAGGGCCTTTCAATGAGCAGTTCTTC. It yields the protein CASSLVLAGGPFNEQFF.

The DNA for the CDR3 is TGTGCCAGCAGCGCAAGGGGACAGCGGAGCTCCTACGAGCAGTACGTC. Translating gives CASSARGQRSSYEQYV. This rearrangement joins TRBV11-2 to TRBJ2-7; 7 bases agree with TRBD1. The CDR3 contains 16 residues. The germline V gene has CDR1 SGHAT and CDR2 FQNNGV. V was pared by 5 bases and J by 0 bases, with 10 bases of the junction left unmatched.

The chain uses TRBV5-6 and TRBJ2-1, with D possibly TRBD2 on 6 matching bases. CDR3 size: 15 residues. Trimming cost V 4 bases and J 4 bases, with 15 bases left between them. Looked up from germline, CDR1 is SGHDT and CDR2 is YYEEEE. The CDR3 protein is CASSRSGEVYNEQFF. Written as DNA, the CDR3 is TGTGCCAGCAGCAGATCGGGGGAGGTATACAATGAGCAGTTCTTC.

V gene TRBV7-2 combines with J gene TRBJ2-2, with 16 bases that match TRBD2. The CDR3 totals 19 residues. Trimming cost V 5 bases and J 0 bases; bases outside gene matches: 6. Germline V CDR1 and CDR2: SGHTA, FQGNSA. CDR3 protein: CASSPGTSGRAPNTGELFF. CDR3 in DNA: TGTGCCAGCAGCCCAGGGACTAGCGGGAGGGCCCCGAACACCGGGGAGCTGTTTTTT.

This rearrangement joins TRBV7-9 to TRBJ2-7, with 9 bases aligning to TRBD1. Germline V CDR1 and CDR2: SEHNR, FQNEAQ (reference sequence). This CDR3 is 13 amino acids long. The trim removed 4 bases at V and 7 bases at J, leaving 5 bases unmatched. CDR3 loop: CASSSQGAGEQYF. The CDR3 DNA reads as TGTGCCAGCAGCTCACAGGGGGCGGGGGAGCAGTACTTC.

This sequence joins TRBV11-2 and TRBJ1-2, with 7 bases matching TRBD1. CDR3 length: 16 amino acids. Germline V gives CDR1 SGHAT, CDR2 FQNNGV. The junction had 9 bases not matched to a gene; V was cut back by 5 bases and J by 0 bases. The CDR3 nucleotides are TGTGCCAGCAGCCCGGGGACAGTGTATCCTAACTATGGCTACACCTTC. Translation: CASSPGTVYPNYGYTF.

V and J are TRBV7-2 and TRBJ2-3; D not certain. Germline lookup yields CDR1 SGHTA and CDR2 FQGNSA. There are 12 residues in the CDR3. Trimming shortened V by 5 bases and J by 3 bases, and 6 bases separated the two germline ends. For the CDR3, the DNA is TGTGCCAGCAGCCCTACTACAGATACGCAGTATTTT. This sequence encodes CASSPTTDTQYF. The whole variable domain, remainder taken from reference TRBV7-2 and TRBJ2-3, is GAGVSQSPSNKVTEKGKDVELRCDPISGHTALYWYRQSLGQGLEFLIYFQGNSAPDKSGLPSDRFSAERTGGSVSTLTIQRTQQEDSAVYLCASSPTTDTQYFGPGTRLTVL.

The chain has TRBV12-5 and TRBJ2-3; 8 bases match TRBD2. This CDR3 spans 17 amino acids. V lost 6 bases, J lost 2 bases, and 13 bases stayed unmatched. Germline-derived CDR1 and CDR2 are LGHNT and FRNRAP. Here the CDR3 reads CASGPGVGGGYTDTQYF. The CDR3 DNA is TGTGCTAGTGGGCCAGGGGTTGGCGGGGGGTACACAGATACGCAGTATTTT.

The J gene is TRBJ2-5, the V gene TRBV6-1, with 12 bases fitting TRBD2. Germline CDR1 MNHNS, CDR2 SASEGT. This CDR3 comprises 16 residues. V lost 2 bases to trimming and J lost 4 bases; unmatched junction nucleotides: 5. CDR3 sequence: CASSEQWTSGTETQYF. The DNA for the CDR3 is TGTGCCAGCAGTGAACAGTGGACTAGCGGGACAGAGACCCAGTACTTC.

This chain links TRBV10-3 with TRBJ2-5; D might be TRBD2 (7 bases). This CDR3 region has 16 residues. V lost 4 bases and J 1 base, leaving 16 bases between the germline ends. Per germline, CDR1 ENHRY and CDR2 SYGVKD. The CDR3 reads CAISGEGGAIQETQYF. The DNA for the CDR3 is TGTGCCATCAGTGGCGAAGGGGGGGCCATCCAAGAGACCCAGTACTTC.

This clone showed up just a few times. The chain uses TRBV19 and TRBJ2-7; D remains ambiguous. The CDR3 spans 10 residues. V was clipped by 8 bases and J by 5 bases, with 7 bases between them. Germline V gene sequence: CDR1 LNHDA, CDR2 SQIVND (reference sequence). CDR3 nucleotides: TGTGCCAGTGCGAATCACGAGCAGTACGTC. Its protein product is CASANHEQYV.

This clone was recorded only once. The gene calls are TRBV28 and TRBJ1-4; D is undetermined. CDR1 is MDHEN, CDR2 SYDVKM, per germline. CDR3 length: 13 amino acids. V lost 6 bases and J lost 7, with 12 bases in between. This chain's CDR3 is CASSLVGREKLFF. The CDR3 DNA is TGTGCCAGCAGCCTGGTTGGCCGTGAAAAACTGTTTTTT.

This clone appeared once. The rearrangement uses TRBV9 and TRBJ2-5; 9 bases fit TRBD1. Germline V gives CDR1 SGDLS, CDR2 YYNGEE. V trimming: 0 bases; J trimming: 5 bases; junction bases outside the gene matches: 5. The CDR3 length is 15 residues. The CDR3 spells CASSVGGTGYETQYF. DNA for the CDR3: TGTGCCAGCAGCGTAGGTGGGACAGGGTACGAGACCCAGTACTTC.

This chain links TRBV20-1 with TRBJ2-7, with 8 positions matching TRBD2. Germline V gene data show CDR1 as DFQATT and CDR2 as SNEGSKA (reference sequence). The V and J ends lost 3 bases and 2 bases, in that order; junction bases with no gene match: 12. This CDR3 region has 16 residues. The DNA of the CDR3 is TGCAGTGCTAGTCCACTAGCGGCGAGACCAACCTACGAGCAGTACTTC. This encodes CSASPLAARPTYEQYF.

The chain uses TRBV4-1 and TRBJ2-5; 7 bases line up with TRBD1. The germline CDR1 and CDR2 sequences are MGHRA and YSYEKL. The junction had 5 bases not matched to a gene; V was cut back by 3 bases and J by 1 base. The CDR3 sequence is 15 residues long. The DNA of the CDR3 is TGCGCCAGCAGCCACTTACAGGGGAGCCAAGAGACCCAGTACTTC. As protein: CASSHLQGSQETQYF.

CDR3 DNA: TGTGCCAGCAGCTTCGGAGACAATGAGCAGTTCTTC. Encoded protein: CASSFGDNEQFF. This chain uses TRBV11-2 with TRBJ2-1; D unclear. CDR3 length: 12 residues. The V end was cut by 3 bases, the J end by 5 bases, with 5 bases between. Looked up from germline, CDR1 is SGHAT and CDR2 is FQNNGV.